The T cell receptor (beta chain) described here comes from a study of T cells after yellow fever vaccination. Study conclusions and caveats: Overlap between CD4 and CD8 compartments was detected for a small share of clonotypes. Weaker overall, the secondary response nonetheless peaked faster (day 5 versus 15). Reappearance after the booster was seen for most primary-vaccination clones, at 95% to 97% CD4 and more than 80% CD8.

The CDR3 has 16 amino acids. Germline V lookup: CDR1 LGHDT, CDR2 YNNKEL (reference sequence). The V end was cut by 1 base, the J end by 0 bases, with 12 bases between. TCRdb redid the calling of the 5' RACE reads with MiXCR, one entry per CDR3 protein. The sample has some 600,000 distinct CDR3 sequences, 17% seen once; the top ten hold roughly 17%. For this clonotype: The antigen is undetermined.

This specimen was PBMCs, taken 4 to 5 days after the first yellow fever vaccination. The chain uses TRBV3-1 and TRBJ1-2; a weak D match, TRBD1 (5 bases). The receptor was isolated from a young man who received the YFV17D yellow fever vaccine. The CDR3 nucleotides read TGTGCCAGCAGCCAAGTCTCGACAGTTACTAACTATGGCTACACCTTC. Translated, it gives CASSQVSTVTNYGYTF.